This T cell receptor beta chain was captured by sequencing in a study of cytomegalovirus exposure and HLA in healthy donors. In the study overall: Around four fifths of around 390 genotyped donors fell in the Caucasian-associated ancestry cluster. Study-level results: Later on, a genetic analysis was performed. It linked a missense variant in DCLRE1C with V- and J-gene trimming of TCR beta. In vitro assays verified that three CMV-associated chains recognized CMV antigens specifically.

As for this clone: Antigen specificity is unknown. The sample has other DNA sequences that encode this CDR3 too.

Primers included in the PCR were 60 Vbeta and 13 Jbeta primers. Here immunoSEQ multiplex PCR was the method, and the copy in TCRdb shows in-frame clones only, minus some. The sample carries 85,000 to 130,000 clones, 65% to 90% recorded once. Trimming stripped 2 bases from V and 4 bases from J, with 8 bases between. The germline CDR1 and CDR2 sequences are SEHNR and FQNEAQ (reference sequence). This CDR3 has 13 residues. Specimen: PBMCs. This chain joins TRBV7-9 and TRBJ1-1, with D possibly TRBD1 on 6 matching bases. The sequence came from a man aged 45-65 years in good health and CMV-seronegative. The CDR3 here is CASSLRGGTEAFF. CDR3 bases: TGTGCCAGCAGCTTAAGAGGGGGCACTGAAGCTTTCTTT. Together with reference TRBV7-9 and TRBJ1-1, the CDR3 gives the full variable domain: DTGVSQNPRHKITKRGQNVTFRCDPISEHNRLYWYRQTLGQGPEFLTYFQNEAQLEKSRLLSDRFSAERPKGSFSTLEIQRTEQGDSAMYLCASSLRGGTEAFFGQGTRLTVV.